This T cell receptor beta chain was retrieved from a study of T cell repertoires in ileal Crohn's disease. About the study: Surgery for a complication: stricturing in 61%, penetrating in about 40%. About half received postoperative treatment, about a dozen with thiopurines and under 20 anti-TNF.

Time point described: neoterminal ileum biopsy at postoperative endoscopy, about 6 months after surgery. Adults with ileal or ileocolonic Crohn's disease and an indication for resection were eligible. Study-level points and caveats: Sorted CD8 T cells held more high-frequency clones than CD4.

CDR1 is MNHEY, CDR2 SVGAGI, per germline. J lost 1 base, V lost 10 bases, and 5 bases had no gene match. The CDR3 sequence is 13 residues long. About this clone: Its antigen remains unidentified.

Assay: immunoSEQ multiplex PCR; the TCRdb copy retains only in-frame clones and omits some. The profile shows about 15,000 clones, around 80% of them singletons. The rearrangement joins TRBV6-5 to TRBJ1-1; TRBD1 aligns across 8 bases. The clonotype originates from an adult with Crohn's disease. Sequenced input: ileal tissue. The CDR3, as DNA: TGTGCCACCCAGGGGGCATGGAACACTGAAGCTTTCTTT. It is translated as CATQGAWNTEAFF.